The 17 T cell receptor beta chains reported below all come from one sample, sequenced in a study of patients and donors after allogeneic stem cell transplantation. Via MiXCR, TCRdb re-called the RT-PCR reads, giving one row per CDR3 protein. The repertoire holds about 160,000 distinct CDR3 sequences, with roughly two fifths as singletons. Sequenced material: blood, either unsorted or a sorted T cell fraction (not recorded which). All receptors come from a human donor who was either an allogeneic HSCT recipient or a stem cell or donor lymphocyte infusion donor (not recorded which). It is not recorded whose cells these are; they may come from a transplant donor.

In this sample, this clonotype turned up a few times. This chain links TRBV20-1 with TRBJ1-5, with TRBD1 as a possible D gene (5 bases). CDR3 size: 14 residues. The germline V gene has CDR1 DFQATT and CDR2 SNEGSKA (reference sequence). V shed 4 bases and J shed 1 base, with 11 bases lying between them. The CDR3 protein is CSANPGGSNQPQHF. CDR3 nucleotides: TGCAGTGCTAATCCCGGGGGGAGCAATCAGCCCCAGCATTTT.

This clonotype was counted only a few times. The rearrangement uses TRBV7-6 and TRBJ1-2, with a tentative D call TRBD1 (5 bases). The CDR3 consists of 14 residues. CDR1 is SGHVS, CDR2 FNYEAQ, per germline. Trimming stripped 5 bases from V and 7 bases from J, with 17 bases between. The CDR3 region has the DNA TGTGCCAGCAGCGCCTCGCTGGGGGATGCTGGCTACACCTTC. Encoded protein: CASSASLGDAGYTF.

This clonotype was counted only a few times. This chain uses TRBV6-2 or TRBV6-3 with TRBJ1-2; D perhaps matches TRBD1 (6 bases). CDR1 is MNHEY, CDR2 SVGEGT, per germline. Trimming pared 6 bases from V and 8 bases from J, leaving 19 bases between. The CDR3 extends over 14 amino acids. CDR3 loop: CASRTSAGAQGYTF. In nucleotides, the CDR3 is TGTGCCAGCAGAACATCCGCGGGGGCGCAAGGCTACACCTTC.

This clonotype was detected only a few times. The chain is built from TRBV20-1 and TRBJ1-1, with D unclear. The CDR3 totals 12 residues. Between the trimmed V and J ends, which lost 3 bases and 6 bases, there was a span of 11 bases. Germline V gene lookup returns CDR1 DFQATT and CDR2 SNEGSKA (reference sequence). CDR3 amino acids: CSARPGLSEAFF. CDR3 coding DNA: TGCAGTGCTAGGCCAGGACTGTCTGAAGCTTTCTTT.

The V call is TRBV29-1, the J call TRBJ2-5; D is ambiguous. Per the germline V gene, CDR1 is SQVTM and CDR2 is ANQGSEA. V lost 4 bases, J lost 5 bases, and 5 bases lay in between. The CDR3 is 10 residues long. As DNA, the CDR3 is TGCAGCGTTGCGAAGGAGACCCAGTACTTC. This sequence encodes CSVAKETQYF.

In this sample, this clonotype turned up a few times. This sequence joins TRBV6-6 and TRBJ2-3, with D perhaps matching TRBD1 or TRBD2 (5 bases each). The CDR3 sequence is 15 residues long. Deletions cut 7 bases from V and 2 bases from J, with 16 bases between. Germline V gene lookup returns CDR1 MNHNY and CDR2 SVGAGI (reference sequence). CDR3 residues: CASIQVGGFTDTQYF. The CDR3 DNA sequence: TGTGCCAGCATCCAAGTTGGGGGATTCACAGATACGCAGTATTTT.

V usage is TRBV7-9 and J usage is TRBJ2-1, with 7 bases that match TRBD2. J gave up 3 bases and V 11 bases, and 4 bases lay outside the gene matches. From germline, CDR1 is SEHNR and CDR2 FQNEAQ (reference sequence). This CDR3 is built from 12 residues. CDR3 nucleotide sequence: TGTGCCCTCGGGGGGATCTACAATGAGCAGTTCTTC. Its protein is CALGGIYNEQFF.

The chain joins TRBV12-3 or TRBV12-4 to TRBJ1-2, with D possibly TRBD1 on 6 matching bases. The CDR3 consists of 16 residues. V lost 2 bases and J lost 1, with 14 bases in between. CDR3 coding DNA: TGTGCCAGCAGTTTAATGGGGGCCGGCGATAACTATGGCTACACCTTC. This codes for CASSLMGAGDNYGYTF.

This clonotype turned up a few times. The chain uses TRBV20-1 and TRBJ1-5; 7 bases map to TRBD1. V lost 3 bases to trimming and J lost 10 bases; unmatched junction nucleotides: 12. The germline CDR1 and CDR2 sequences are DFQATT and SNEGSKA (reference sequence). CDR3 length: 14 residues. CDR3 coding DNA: TGCAGTGCTAGGACCCAGGGGGAGAACCTCCCCCAGCATTTT. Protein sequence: CSARTQGENLPQHF.

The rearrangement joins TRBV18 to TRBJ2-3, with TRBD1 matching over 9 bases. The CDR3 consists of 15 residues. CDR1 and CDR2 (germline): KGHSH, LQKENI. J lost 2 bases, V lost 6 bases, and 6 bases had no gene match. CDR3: CASSRGQGNTDTQYF. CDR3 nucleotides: TGTGCCAGCTCCCGTGGACAGGGGAACACAGATACGCAGTATTTT.

This chain's CDR3 is CASSVAETPTGELFF. Here the CDR3 DNA reads TGTGCCAGCAGCGTAGCGGAGACACCAACCGGGGAGCTGTTTTTT. V and J are TRBV9 and TRBJ2-2; D ambiguous. CDR1 SGDLS and CDR2 YYNGEE come from the germline V gene. The CDR3 consists of 15 residues. With 0 bases removed from V and 5 bases from J, the gap between germline ends came to 11 bases.

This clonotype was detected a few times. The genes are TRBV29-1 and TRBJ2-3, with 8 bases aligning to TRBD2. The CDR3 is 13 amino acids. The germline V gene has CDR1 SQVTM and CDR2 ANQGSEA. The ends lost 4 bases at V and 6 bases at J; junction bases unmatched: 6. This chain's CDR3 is CSVAGGAKDTQYF. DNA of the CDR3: TGCAGCGTTGCCGGGGGGGCCAAGGATACGCAGTATTTT.

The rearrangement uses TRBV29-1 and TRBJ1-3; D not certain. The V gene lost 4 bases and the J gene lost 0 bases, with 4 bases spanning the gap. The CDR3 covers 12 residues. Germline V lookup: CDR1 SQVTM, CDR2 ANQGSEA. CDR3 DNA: TGCAGCGTTGGGAACTCTGGAAACACCATATATTTT. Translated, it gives CSVGNSGNTIYF.

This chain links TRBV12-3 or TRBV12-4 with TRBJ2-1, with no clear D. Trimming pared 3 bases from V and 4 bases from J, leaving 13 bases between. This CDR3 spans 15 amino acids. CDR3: CASSFMAREYNEQFF. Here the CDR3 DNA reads TGTGCCAGCAGTTTTATGGCCCGAGAATACAATGAGCAGTTCTTC.

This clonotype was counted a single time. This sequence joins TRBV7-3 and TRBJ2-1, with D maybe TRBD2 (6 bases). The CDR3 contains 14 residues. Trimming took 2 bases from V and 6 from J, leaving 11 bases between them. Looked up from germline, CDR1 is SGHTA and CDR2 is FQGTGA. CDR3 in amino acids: CASSLGGVRNEQFF. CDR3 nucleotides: TGTGCCAGCAGCTTAGGCGGGGTACGCAATGAGCAGTTCTTC.

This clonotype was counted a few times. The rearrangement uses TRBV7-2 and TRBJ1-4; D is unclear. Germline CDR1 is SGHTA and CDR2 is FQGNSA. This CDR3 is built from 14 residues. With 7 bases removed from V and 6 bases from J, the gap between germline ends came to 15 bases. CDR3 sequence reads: CASTLGSRYEKLFF. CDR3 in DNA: TGTGCCAGCACCCTAGGTTCCCGGTATGAAAAACTGTTTTTT.

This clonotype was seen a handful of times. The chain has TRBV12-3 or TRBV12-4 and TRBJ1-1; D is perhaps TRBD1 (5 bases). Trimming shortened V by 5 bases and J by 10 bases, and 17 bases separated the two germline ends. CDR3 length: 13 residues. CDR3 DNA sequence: TGTGCCAGCAGTGCCAAAAGGATGGGGGGAGCTTTCTTT. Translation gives CASSAKRMGGAFF.